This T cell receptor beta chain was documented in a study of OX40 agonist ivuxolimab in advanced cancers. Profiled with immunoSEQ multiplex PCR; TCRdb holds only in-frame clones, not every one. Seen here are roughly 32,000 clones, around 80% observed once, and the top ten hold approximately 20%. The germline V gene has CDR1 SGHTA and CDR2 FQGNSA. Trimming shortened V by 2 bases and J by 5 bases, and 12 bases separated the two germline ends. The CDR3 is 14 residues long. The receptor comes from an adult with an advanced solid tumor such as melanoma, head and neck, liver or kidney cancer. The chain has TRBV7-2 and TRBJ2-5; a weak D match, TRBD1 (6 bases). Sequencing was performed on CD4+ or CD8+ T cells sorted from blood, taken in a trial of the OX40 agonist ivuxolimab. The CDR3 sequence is CASSLPGVGETQYF. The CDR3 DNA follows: TGTGCCAGCAGCTTACCAGGGGTAGGGGAGACCCAGTACTTC.